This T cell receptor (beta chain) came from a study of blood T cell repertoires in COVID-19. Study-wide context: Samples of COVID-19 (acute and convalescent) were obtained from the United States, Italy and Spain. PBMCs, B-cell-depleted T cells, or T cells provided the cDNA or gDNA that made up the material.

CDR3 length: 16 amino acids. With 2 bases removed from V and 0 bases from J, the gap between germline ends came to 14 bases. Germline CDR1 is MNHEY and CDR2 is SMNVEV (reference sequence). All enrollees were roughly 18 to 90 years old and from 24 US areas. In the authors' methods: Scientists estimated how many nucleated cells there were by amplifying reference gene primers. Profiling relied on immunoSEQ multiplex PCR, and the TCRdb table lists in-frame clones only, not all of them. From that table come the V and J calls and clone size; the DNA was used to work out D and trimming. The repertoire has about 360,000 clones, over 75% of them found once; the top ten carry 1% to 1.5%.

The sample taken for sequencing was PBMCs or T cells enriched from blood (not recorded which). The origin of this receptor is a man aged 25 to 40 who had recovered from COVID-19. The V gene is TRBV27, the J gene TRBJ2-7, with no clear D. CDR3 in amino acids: CASSLPRQLSSYEQYF. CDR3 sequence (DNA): TGTGCCAGCAGTTTACCGCGGCAGCTGAGCTCCTACGAGCAGTACTTC.